The source of this T cell receptor (beta chain) is a study of T cell clonality in common variable immunodeficiency. Study-wide results and limits: Reportedly, TCR beta sequences from common variable immunodeficiency showed fewer deletions and N-nucleotide insertions.

TCRdb's copy holds only in-frame clones and misses some; the assay was immunoSEQ multiplex PCR. The data show tens of thousands of clones, with none appearing a single time. To note about this clone: Antigen specificity is unknown.

The sequence was collected from a human donor with common variable immunodeficiency. The sequenced sample was peripheral blood mononuclear cells.

The CDR3 sequence is CASSVYSQGNTEAFF. CDR3 DNA, as far as it was read: TGTGCCAGCAGCGTGTACAGCCAGGGGAACACTGAA. The chain is built from TRBV5-5 and TRBJ1-1; D might be TRBD1 (5 bases). With the read ending 3 residues before the CDR3 end, the germline J gene is used to fill in that end. Looked up from germline, CDR1 is SGHKS and CDR2 is YYEKEE (reference sequence). The V end lost 4 bases, the J end lost 1 base, and 14 bases lay between the germline ends. This CDR3 is 15 amino acids long.